This TCR beta chain was documented in a study of T cells after posttransplantation cyclophosphamide. The study, taken as a whole, reports: After PTCy, TRB diversity resembled that of CNI/methotrexate controls. TRB overlap between skin or GI tissue T cells and blood was limited. Donor CD8+ memory clones often dominated recipient blood repertoires at later times.

Busulfan-fludarabine conditioning, marrow transplant, and cyclophosphamide on days +3 and +4 were administered. This clone was counted at least ten times. Its antigen is as yet unknown. Only in-frame clones appear in the TCRdb table, and some are missing; sequencing was by immunoSEQ multiplex PCR. The sample counts several thousand clones, none seen once; the ten largest own roughly 3.6%. The receptor was derived from a male patient between 45 and 60 years old who received an allogeneic stem cell transplant from a related donor and was CMV-positive. Some T cells may be transferred from the graft donor. Sequences were derived from PBMCs, sampled about 350 days after allogeneic stem cell transplant with posttransplant cyclophosphamide.

Here the CDR3 DNA reads TGTGCCAGCTTAATCGGGTCCAGTCCTAATTCACCCCTCCACTTT. The encoded protein is CASLIGSSPNSPLHF. The chain carries TRBV6-6 and TRBJ1-6; D not resolved. CDR3 length: 15 amino acids. V lost 8 bases and J 6 bases, leaving 17 bases between the germline ends. CDR1 and CDR2 (germline): MNHNY, SVGAGI (reference sequence).